The rows below give T cell receptor beta chains drawn from one sample of a study of cytotoxic CD8 clonotypes in ibrutinib-treated CLL. Assay used: immunoSEQ multiplex PCR; TCRdb lists only in-frame clones, some missing. The table shows some 290,000 clones, with around four fifths occurring only once. The material sequenced was PBMCs, taken before ibrutinib treatment. These receptors all stem from a human donor with chronic lymphocytic leukemia. Each CDR3 is given with its conserved first and last residue. D genes are given only for firm matches. A row's size may be missing; if present it is once, few, many or a size class.

v_gene	d_gene	j_gene	abundance	CDR3aa	CDR3nt
TRBV5-1	-	TRBJ2-3	-	CASSLRGDTQYF	TGCGCCAGCAGCTTGCGGGGGGATACGCAGTATTTT
TRBV7-9	-	TRBJ1-2	-	CASSYGSGTHYGYTF	TGTGCCAGCAGCTATGGCTCCGGGACGCATTATGGCTACACCTTC
TRBV9	-	TRBJ2-7	-	CASSVGPGTVSSYEQYF	TGTGCCAGCAGCGTAGGTCCGGGGACCGTAAGCTCCTACGAGCAGTACTTC
TRBV18	TRBD2	TRBJ2-7	-	CASSPTSGEGPSYEQYF	TGTGCCAGCTCACCTACCTCGGGGGAGGGGCCCTCCTACGAGCAGTACTTC
TRBV19	TRBD1	TRBJ1-1	-	CASSTLTGLSEAFF	TGTGCCAGTAGCACCCTGACAGGGCTCTCTGAAGCTTTCTTT
TRBV9	TRBD2	TRBJ2-1	-	CASSALAANEQFF	TGTGCCAGCAGCGCACTAGCGGCCAATGAGCAGTTCTTC
TRBV4-1	-	TRBJ2-7	-	CASSPRNSYEQYF	TGCGCCAGCAGCCCCAGAAACTCCTACGAGCAGTACTTC
TRBV5-1	TRBD2	TRBJ2-1	-	CASSLVVAGVGNEQFF	TGCGCCAGCAGCTTGGTGGTAGCGGGAGTCGGTAATGAGCAGTTCTTC
TRBV1	-	TRBJ2-7	few	CTSSPPGLAGDSYEQYF	TGCACCAGCAGCCCACCGGGACTAGCGGGAGATTCCTACGAGCAGTACTTC
TRBV11-3	TRBD2	TRBJ2-1	-	CASSLVRGLAGAGEQFF	TGTGCCAGCAGCCTCGTAAGGGGACTAGCGGGAGCCGGTGAGCAGTTCTTC
TRBV5-5	-	TRBJ1-2	-	CASSPEGSNYGYTF	TGTGCCAGCAGCCCTGAGGGGTCTAACTATGGCTACACCTTC
TRBV2	TRBD1	TRBJ1-3	-	CASSVRGRIGSPDRVGNTIYF	TGTGCCAGCAGTGTACGTGGTAGGATCGGGTCTCCCGACAGGGTTGGAAACACCATATATTTT
TRBV4-3	TRBD2	TRBJ2-7	once	CASSQSTSGTYEQYF	TGCGCCAGCAGCCAAAGTACTAGCGGTACCTACGAGCAGTACTTC
TRBV29-1	-	TRBJ2-7	-	CSAGQGYEQYF	TGCAGCGCTGGCCAGGGCTACGAGCAGTACTTC
TRBV7-8	TRBD1	TRBJ2-5	few	CASSLGTGKETQYF	TGTGCCAGCAGCTTAGGGACAGGCAAAGAGACCCAGTACTTC
TRBV7-9	-	TRBJ2-7	-	CASSFSSTIEQYF	TGTGCCAGCAGCTTTAGCTCTACGATAGAGCAGTACTTC
TRBV11-3	-	TRBJ1-4	-	CASSARDKKKLFF	TGTGCCAGCAGCGCCCGGGACAAAAAAAAACTGTTTTTT
TRBV15	TRBD2	TRBJ2-1	-	CATRSSGRSGEQFF	TGTGCCACCAGATCTAGCGGGAGGAGTGGTGAGCAGTTCTTC
TRBV5-6	-	TRBJ1-2	-	CASSLGGGPAGYGYTF	TGTGCCAGCAGCTTGGGTGGTGGGCCCGCGGGCTATGGCTACACCTTC
TRBV29-1	TRBD1	TRBJ1-3	once	CSVAEQTGGEFGNTIYF	TGCAGCGTCGCGGAACAGACAGGGGGCGAGTTTGGAAACACCATATATTTT
TRBV11-2	TRBD2	TRBJ2-1	-	CASSSPPSGLYNEQFF	TGTGCCAGCAGCTCGCCGCCTAGCGGCCTCTACAATGAGCAGTTCTTC
TRBV2	-	TRBJ2-2	-	CARGQGRAGELFF	TGTGCCAGGGGGCAGGGTAGGGCCGGGGAGCTGTTTTTT
TRBV6-1	TRBD1	TRBJ2-7	-	CASKKTGSYYEQYF	TGTGCCAGCAAAAAGACAGGGAGCTACTACGAGCAGTACTTC
TRBV2	-	TRBJ1-1	-	CASSDGHMNTEAFF	TGTGCCAGCAGTGATGGGCACATGAACACTGAAGCTTTCTTT
TRBV4-3	-	TRBJ2-7	-	CASSQDYSLGSYEQYF	TGCGCCAGCAGCCAAGACTATAGTCTGGGCTCCTACGAGCAGTACTTC
TRBV10-3	-	TRBJ2-3	-	CAIADGDTQYF	TGTGCCATCGCCGATGGGGATACGCAGTATTTT
TRBV19	-	TRBJ2-6	-	CASTVWGANVLTF	TGTGCCAGTACCGTTTGGGGGGCCAACGTCCTGACTTTC
TRBV4-1	-	TRBJ2-3	few	CASSQDYASGTDTQYF	TGCGCCAGCAGCCAAGATTATGCTAGCGGCACAGATACGCAGTATTTT
TRBV6-5	-	TRBJ2-1	-	CASSYDLRSSYNEQFF	TGTGCCAGCAGTTACGATCTCAGAAGCTCCTACAATGAGCAGTTCTTC
TRBV18	TRBD1	TRBJ2-7	-	CASSERTGGGEQYF	TGTGCCAGCTCAGAGAGGACAGGGGGCGGCGAGCAGTACTTC
TRBV6-5	TRBD1	TRBJ1-5	-	CASSYAGGSNQPQHF	TGTGCCAGCAGTTACGCAGGGGGGAGCAATCAGCCCCAGCATTTT
TRBV4-3	TRBD2	TRBJ2-3	-	CASSRGTSGRPITDTQYF	TGCGCCAGCAGCCGAGGGACTAGCGGACGCCCAATCACAGATACGCAGTATTTT
TRBV11-2	-	TRBJ2-6	-	CASSLSPGTGILILTF	TGTGCCAGCAGCTTATCTCCCGGGACGGGGATCCTTATCCTGACTTTC
TRBV6-5	-	TRBJ2-7	few	CASSYSRARPSYEQYF	TGTGCCAGCAGTTACTCGAGGGCACGACCCTCCTACGAGCAGTACTTC
TRBV2	-	TRBJ1-5	-	CASSEATRNQPQHF	TGTGCCAGCAGTGAAGCGACACGCAATCAGCCCCAGCATTTT
TRBV5-6	TRBD1	TRBJ2-6	-	CASRPRTGRNGANVLTF	TGTGCCAGCAGACCTCGGACAGGGCGGAACGGGGCCAACGTCCTGACTTTC